This passage covers 2 T cell receptor beta chains from one sample sequenced in a study of graft-versus-host responses after intestinal transplantation. Profiling relied on immunoSEQ multiplex PCR, and the TCRdb table lists in-frame clones only, not all of them. The table includes about 25,000 clones, roughly 43% detected once. Sequencing used alloreactive CD4+ T cells from a mixed lymphocyte reaction culture, obtained before intestinal transplant. Subset in this sample: CFSE-low proliferating T cells sorted from roughly six-day pre-transplant mixed lymphocyte reaction (GvH or HvG direction). The receptors were sampled from a human patient who received an intestinal transplant.

Concerning this clone: This same CDR3 is encoded by further DNA sequences in the sample. This sequence joins TRBV11-1 and TRBJ1-1, with D tentatively TRBD1 (5 bases). The germline gives CDR1 SGHAT, CDR2 FQDESV (reference sequence). CDR3 length: 13 residues. V lost 4 bases to trimming and J lost 6 bases, with 12 bases between them. CDR3 in DNA: TGTGCCAGCAGCTCAGCCGGGACTGCTGAAGCTTTCTTT. The encoded protein is CASSSAGTAEAFF.

There are a few counts of this clone. The chain couples TRBV7-2 to TRBJ1-4; tentatively, D is TRBD1 (6 bases). CDR1 SGHTA and CDR2 FQGNSA come from the germline V gene. V dropped 9 bases and J dropped 3 bases, with 11 bases sitting between them. The CDR3 covers 13 residues. CDR3 coding DNA: TGTGCCAGGAGGACAGACCCTAATGAAAAACTGTTTTTT. It encodes CARRTDPNEKLFF.